This T cell receptor beta chain stems from a study of early T cells in non-severe SARS-CoV-2 infection. Researchers attached unique molecular identifiers to individual cDNA molecules. TCRdb passed the 5' RACE reads through MiXCR, listing each CDR3 protein once. The sample holds about 110,000 distinct CDR3 sequences, around 12% seen once. The V segment lost 5 bases and the J segment 4 bases; nucleotides outside the gene matches: 7. This CDR3 spans 15 amino acids. The V gene's germline CDR1 is LNHDA and CDR2 SQIVND (reference sequence). Study findings and constraints: A preference for anti-spike CD8 responses marked VDJdb matching, which missed private and CD4 specificities.

A few counts support this clonotype. The antigen is unknown. Sequences were derived from whole blood, sampled at baseline. J is TRBJ2-1 and V is TRBV19, with 8 bases identical to TRBD1. The TCR sequence derives from an adult who was a healthcare worker with PCR-confirmed SARS-CoV-2 infection or an uninfected control (not recorded which). The CDR3 loop reads CASSPQDRGYNEQFF. Here the CDR3 DNA reads TGTGCCAGTAGTCCACAAGACAGGGGATACAATGAGCAGTTCTTC.